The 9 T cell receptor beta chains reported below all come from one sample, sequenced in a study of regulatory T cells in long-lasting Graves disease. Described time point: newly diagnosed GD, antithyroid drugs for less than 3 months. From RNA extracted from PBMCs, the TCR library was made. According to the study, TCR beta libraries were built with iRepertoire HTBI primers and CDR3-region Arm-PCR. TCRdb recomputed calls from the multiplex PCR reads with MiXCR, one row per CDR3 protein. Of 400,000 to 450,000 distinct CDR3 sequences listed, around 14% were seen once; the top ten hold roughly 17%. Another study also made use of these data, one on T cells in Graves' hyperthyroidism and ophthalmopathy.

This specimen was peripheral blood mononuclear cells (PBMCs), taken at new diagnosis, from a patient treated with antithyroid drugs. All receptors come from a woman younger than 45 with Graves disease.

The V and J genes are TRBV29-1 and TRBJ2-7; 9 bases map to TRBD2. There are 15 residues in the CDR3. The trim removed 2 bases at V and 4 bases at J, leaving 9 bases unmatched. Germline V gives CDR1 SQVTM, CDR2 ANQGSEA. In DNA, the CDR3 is TGCAGCGTTGAACGGGCTAGCGGGACACGATACGAGCAGTACTTC. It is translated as CSVERASGTRYEQYF.

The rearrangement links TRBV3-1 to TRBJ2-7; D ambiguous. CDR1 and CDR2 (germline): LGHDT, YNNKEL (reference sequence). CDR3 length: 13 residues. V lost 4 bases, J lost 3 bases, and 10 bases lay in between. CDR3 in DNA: TGTGCCAGCAGCCCCACTGGCCTCTACGAGCAGTACTTC. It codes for CASSPTGLYEQYF.

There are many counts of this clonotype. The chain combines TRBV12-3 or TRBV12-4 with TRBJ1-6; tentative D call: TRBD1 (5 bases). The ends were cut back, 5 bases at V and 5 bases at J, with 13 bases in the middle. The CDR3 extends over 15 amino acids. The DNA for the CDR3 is TGTGCCAGCAGTACCTCGGGACGGAATAATTCACCCCTCCACTTT. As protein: CASSTSGRNNSPLHF.

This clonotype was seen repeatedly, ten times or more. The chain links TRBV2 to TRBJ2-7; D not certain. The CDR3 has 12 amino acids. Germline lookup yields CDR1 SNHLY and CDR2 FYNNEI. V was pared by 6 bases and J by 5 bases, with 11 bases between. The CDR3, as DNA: TGTGCCAGCAGAAGGGCTGTCCACGAGCAGTACTTC. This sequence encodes CASRRAVHEQYF.

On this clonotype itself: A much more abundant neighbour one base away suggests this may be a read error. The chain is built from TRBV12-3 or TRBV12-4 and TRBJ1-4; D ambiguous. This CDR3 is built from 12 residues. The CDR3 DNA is TGTGCCAGCAGTTTATTGGATGAAAAACTGCTTTTT. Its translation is CASSLLDEKLLF.

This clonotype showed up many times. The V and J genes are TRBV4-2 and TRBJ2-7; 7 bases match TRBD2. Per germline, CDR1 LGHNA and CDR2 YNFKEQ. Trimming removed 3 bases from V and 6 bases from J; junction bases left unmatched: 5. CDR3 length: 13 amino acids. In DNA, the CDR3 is TGTGCCAGCAGCCACTATTGGGAGGGCGAGCAGTACTTC. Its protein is CASSHYWEGEQYF.

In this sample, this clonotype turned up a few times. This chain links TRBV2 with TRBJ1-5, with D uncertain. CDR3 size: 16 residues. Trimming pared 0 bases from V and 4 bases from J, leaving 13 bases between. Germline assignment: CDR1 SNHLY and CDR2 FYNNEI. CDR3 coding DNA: TGTGCCAGCAGTGAAGCGCTTAGGCTTAGGAATCAGCCCCAGCATTTT. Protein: CASSEALRLRNQPQHF. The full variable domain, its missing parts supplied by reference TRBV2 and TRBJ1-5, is EPEVTQTPSHQVTQMGQEVILRCVPISNHLYFYWYRQILGQKVEFLVSFYNNEISEKSEIFDDQFSVERPDGSNFTLKIRSTKLEDSAMYFCASSEALRLRNQPQHFGDGTRLSIL.

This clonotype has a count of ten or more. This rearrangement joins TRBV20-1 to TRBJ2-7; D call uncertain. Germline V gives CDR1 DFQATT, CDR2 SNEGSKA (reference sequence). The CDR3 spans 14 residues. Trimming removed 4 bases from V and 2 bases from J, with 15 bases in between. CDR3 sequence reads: CSAKNRVNPYEQYF. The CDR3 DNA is TGCAGTGCTAAAAACCGGGTTAACCCCTACGAGCAGTACTTC.

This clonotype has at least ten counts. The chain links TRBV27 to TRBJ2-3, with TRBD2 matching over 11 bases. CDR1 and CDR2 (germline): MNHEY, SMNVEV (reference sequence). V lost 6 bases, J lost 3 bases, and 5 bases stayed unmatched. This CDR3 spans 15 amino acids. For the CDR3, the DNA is TGTGCCAGCAGACTAGCGGGAGCGGGGACAGATACGCAGTATTTT. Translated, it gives CASRLAGAGTDTQYF.